This T cell receptor beta chain was found in a study of Graves' ophthalmopathy and Graves' hyperthyroidism. Study-level findings and limits: In separating ophthalmopathy from stable hyperthyroidism, a 13-signature model achieved around 85% sensitivity and nearly 84% specificity. Detection in blood was also observed for most expanded thyroid clonotypes above 0.001 frequency.

With respect to this clonotype: Its antigen is as yet unknown.

RNA served as the template for amplifying TCR beta CDR3 regions. HTBI primers were employed in first-round RT-PCR, then a second-round multiplex PCR followed. TCRdb used MiXCR to reprocess the multiplex PCR reads, holding one entry per CDR3 protein. The sample contains some 750,000 distinct CDR3 sequences, roughly 40% of which appear only once. Establishment of the diagnosis relied upon clinical symptoms, serum thyroxine, TRAb, thyroid ultrasound and orbital computed tomography. It was from roughly 10 ml of fresh peripheral blood that the PBMCs came. The sample taken for sequencing was peripheral blood. The sequence derives from an adult man with Graves' ophthalmopathy.

The CDR3 region has the DNA TGTGCCAGCGGCCGAGCCGGGACTAGCGGGGAAGAGACCCAGTACTTC. As protein: CASGRAGTSGEETQYF. This chain connects TRBV25-1 to TRBJ2-5, with 13 bases aligning to TRBD2. The V and J ends lost 8 bases and 3 bases, in that order; junction bases with no gene match: 9. This CDR3 is 16 amino acids long. Germline V lookup: CDR1 MGHDK, CDR2 SYGVNS.